This TCR beta chain was documented in a study of shared T cell receptors in the human thymus. A few counts support this clone. The CDR3 is made up of 14 amino acids. Deletions cut 3 bases from V and 3 bases from J, with 11 bases between. CDR1 is KGHSH, CDR2 LQKENI, per germline. Sequenced by immunoSEQ multiplex PCR; TCRdb stores in-frame clones only, minus some. The data show hundreds of thousands of clones, more than 75% seen once. These data are also associated with another study on human thymus T cells. From that paper: Donation was from healthy Finnish infants who were having corrective surgery that addressed congenital heart defects. A high degree of thymic repertoire overlap among unrelated individuals was reported in related research.

The receptor's source is a boy younger than two with a congenital heart defect. The sequenced sample was thymocytes. The rearrangement uses TRBV18 and TRBJ1-1; D perhaps matches TRBD1 (6 bases). The CDR3 is CASSPWDTDTEAFF. The CDR3 nucleotides read TGTGCCAGCTCACCGTGGGACACCGACACTGAAGCTTTCTTT.